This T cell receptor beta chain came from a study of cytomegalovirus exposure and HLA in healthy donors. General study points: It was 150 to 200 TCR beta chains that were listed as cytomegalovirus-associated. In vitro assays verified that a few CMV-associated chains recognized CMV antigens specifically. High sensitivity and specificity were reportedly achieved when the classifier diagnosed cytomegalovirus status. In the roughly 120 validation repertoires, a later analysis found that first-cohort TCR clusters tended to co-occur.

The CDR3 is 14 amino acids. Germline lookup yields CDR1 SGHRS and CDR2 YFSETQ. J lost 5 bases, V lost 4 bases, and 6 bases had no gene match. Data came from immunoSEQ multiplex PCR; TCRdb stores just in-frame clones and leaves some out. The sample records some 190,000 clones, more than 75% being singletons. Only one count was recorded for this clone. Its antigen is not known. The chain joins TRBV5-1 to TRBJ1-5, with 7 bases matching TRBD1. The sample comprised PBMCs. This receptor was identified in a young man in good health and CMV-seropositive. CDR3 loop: CASSLGTVDQPQHF. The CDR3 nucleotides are TGCGCCAGCAGCCTGGGGACAGTGGATCAGCCCCAGCATTTT.